These T cell receptor beta chains were read from a single sample in a study of control samples from healthy donors and cancer patients. Only in-frame clones appear in the TCRdb table, and some are missing; sequencing was by immunoSEQ multiplex PCR. The profile covers about 410,000 clones, with over 75% appearing a single time and around 6.4% taken by the ten largest. Input material: PBMCs. The receptors originated from a middle-aged man with head and neck cancer. CDR3s include the opening cysteine and the closing phenylalanine or tryptophan. Each record gives: J gene, clone size, V gene, D gene, CDR3 DNA, CDR3 protein. The D gene is left open where the match is weak. Clone size is given for some rows only: seen once, a few or many times, or a class if the clone is expanded.

J gene: TRBJ1-2; clone size: .; V gene: TRBV5-1; D gene: .; CDR3 DNA: TGCGCCAGCAGCCTGGGGAACCGGGACACGGGCTACACCTTC; CDR3 protein: CASSLGNRDTGYTF
J gene: TRBJ1-3; clone size: .; V gene: TRBV5-6; D gene: .; CDR3 DNA: TGTGCCAGCGGGCGCGGAAACACCATATATTTT; CDR3 protein: CASGRGNTIYF
J gene: TRBJ2-1; clone size: .; V gene: TRBV19; D gene: .; CDR3 DNA: TGTGCCAGTAGTATAGGGCAGCCCCATGGAAATGAGCAGTTCTTC; CDR3 protein: CASSIGQPHGNEQFF
J gene: TRBJ1-2; clone size: .; V gene: TRBV19; D gene: .; CDR3 DNA: TGTGCTTCCAGAAGTCAGGGGCAAGGATTCGGCTACACCTTC; CDR3 protein: CASRSQGQGFGYTF
J gene: TRBJ2-3; clone size: .; V gene: TRBV11-3; D gene: TRBD1; CDR3 DNA: TGTGCCAGCAGCCCCGACAGGGGGGATACGCAGTATTTT; CDR3 protein: CASSPDRGDTQYF
J gene: TRBJ2-2; clone size: .; V gene: TRBV5-3; D gene: .; CDR3 DNA: TGTGCCAGAAGACCCACCCAGGGGAATACCGGGGAGCTGTTTTTT; CDR3 protein: CARRPTQGNTGELFF
J gene: TRBJ2-7; clone size: .; V gene: TRBV4-2; D gene: TRBD2; CDR3 DNA: TGTGCCAGCAGCCAAGGAACGCCTAGCGGGGATCCCTACGAGCAGTACTTC; CDR3 protein: CASSQGTPSGDPYEQYF
J gene: TRBJ2-1; clone size: .; V gene: TRBV4-1; D gene: .; CDR3 DNA: TGCGCCAGCAGCCAAGGTGGGGGCAGGGACCTCTTCGATGAGCAGTTCTTC; CDR3 protein: CASSQGGGRDLFDEQFF
J gene: TRBJ1-5; clone size: .; V gene: TRBV12-3/TRBV12-4; D gene: TRBD1; CDR3 DNA: TGTGCCAGCAACCAGGGGGCGTTCCAGCCCCAGCATTTT; CDR3 protein: CASNQGAFQPQHF
J gene: TRBJ1-1; clone size: .; V gene: TRBV27; D gene: TRBD1; CDR3 DNA: TGTGCCAGCAGTACCCCGACAGGGGGTCAGAACACTGAAGCTTTCTTT; CDR3 protein: CASSTPTGGQNTEAFF
J gene: TRBJ2-3; clone size: few; V gene: TRBV7-9; D gene: .; CDR3 DNA: TGTGCCAGCAGCCTAATGTGGACAGAGAGCACAGATACGCAGTATTTT; CDR3 protein: CASSLMWTESTDTQYF
J gene: TRBJ2-5; clone size: .; V gene: TRBV6-1; D gene: .; CDR3 DNA: TGTGCCAGCAGTGAAACAAGTTCAAGAGAGACCCAGTACTTC; CDR3 protein: CASSETSSRETQYF
J gene: TRBJ1-6; clone size: .; V gene: TRBV3-1/TRBV3-2; D gene: .; CDR3 DNA: TGTGCCAGCAGCCACAGTCGGGACAATTTTTTACCCCTCCACTTT; CDR3 protein: CASSHSRDNFLPLHF
J gene: TRBJ1-5; clone size: few; V gene: TRBV4-3; D gene: TRBD1; CDR3 DNA: TGCGCCAGCAGCCAGGACGGGACAGGGGGCGGCCAGCCCCAGCATTTT; CDR3 protein: CASSQDGTGGGQPQHF
J gene: TRBJ2-7; clone size: once; V gene: TRBV12-3/TRBV12-4; D gene: .; CDR3 DNA: TGTGCCAGCAGTACCAACAGGTTCGAGCAGTACTTC; CDR3 protein: CASSTNRFEQYF
J gene: TRBJ2-2; clone size: .; V gene: TRBV19; D gene: .; CDR3 DNA: TGTGCCAGTAGATACACCGGGGAGCTGTTTTTT; CDR3 protein: CASRYTGELFF
J gene: TRBJ2-7; clone size: .; V gene: TRBV19; D gene: TRBD2; CDR3 DNA: TGTGCCAGTAGCAAAACTAGCGGGACGAGTGTCAACGAGCAGTACTTC; CDR3 protein: CASSKTSGTSVNEQYF
J gene: TRBJ2-6; clone size: .; V gene: TRBV7-3; D gene: .; CDR3 DNA: TGTGCCAGCAGCTTAATGGGCAGGGGTTCTGGGGCCAACGTCCTGACTTTC; CDR3 protein: CASSLMGRGSGANVLTF
J gene: TRBJ2-5; clone size: .; V gene: TRBV12-5; D gene: .; CDR3 DNA: TGTGCTAGTGGTTTGGTACTAGGCAGACCTTTCCAAGAGACCCAGTACTTC; CDR3 protein: CASGLVLGRPFQETQYF
J gene: TRBJ2-7; clone size: .; V gene: TRBV27; D gene: .; CDR3 DNA: TGTGCCAGCAGTTTAGGGGGCTACGAGCAGTACTTC; CDR3 protein: CASSLGGYEQYF
J gene: TRBJ2-7; clone size: once; V gene: TRBV6-5; D gene: TRBD1; CDR3 DNA: TGTGCCAGCAGTTCCGGGACAGCTATTTACGAGCAGTACTTC; CDR3 protein: CASSSGTAIYEQYF
J gene: TRBJ2-3; clone size: .; V gene: TRBV5-4; D gene: .; CDR3 DNA: TGTGCCAGCAAATTACGCTCTAGCACAGATACGCAGTATTTT; CDR3 protein: CASKLRSSTDTQYF
J gene: TRBJ1-1; clone size: .; V gene: TRBV7-9; D gene: .; CDR3 DNA: TGTGCCAGCAGCTTGAGGGGGTTGAACACTGAAGCTTTCTTT; CDR3 protein: CASSLRGLNTEAFF
J gene: TRBJ1-3; clone size: once; V gene: TRBV9; D gene: .; CDR3 DNA: TGTGCCAGCAGTGGAAACACCATATATTTT; CDR3 protein: CASSGNTIYF
J gene: TRBJ1-6; clone size: .; V gene: TRBV3-1/TRBV3-2; D gene: .; CDR3 DNA: TGTGCCAGCAGCCAGGGTTCAGGGGTGGGCTCACCCCTCCACTTT; CDR3 protein: CASSQGSGVGSPLHF
J gene: TRBJ2-2; clone size: .; V gene: TRBV5-1; D gene: .; CDR3 DNA: TGCGCCAGCAGCAGGGGGAACACCGGGGAGCTGTTTTTT; CDR3 protein: CASSRGNTGELFF
J gene: TRBJ2-3; clone size: once; V gene: TRBV18; D gene: TRBD2; CDR3 DNA: TGTGCCAGCTCCCCGTGGCCGCGCGGGAGACCTGGCACAGATACGCAGTATTTT; CDR3 protein: CASSPWPRGRPGTDTQYF
J gene: TRBJ1-2; clone size: .; V gene: TRBV6-1; D gene: TRBD1; CDR3 DNA: TGTGCCAGCAGTGAGAAGGGGGCCGGCTATGGCTACACCTTC; CDR3 protein: CASSEKGAGYGYTF
J gene: TRBJ2-2; clone size: .; V gene: TRBV19; D gene: .; CDR3 DNA: TGTGCCAGTAGTGCATCCCGGGACACGTACACCGGGGAGCTGTTTTTT; CDR3 protein: CASSASRDTYTGELFF
J gene: TRBJ1-2; clone size: .; V gene: TRBV4-1; D gene: .; CDR3 DNA: TGCGCCAGCAGCCAAGCCCGGGACGGGGATATCTATGGCTACACCTTC; CDR3 protein: CASSQARDGDIYGYTF
J gene: TRBJ2-3; clone size: few; V gene: TRBV5-4; D gene: TRBD2; CDR3 DNA: TGTGCCAGCAGCCTAGGGACTAGCGGGGGGGCCGGGACAGATACGCAGTATTTT; CDR3 protein: CASSLGTSGGAGTDTQYF
J gene: TRBJ1-6; clone size: .; V gene: TRBV7-2; D gene: .; CDR3 DNA: TGTGCCAGCAGCTTAGCCACGGGCAGATATAATTCACCCCTCCACTTT; CDR3 protein: CASSLATGRYNSPLHF
J gene: TRBJ2-1; clone size: .; V gene: TRBV6-1; D gene: .; CDR3 DNA: TGTGCCAGCAGTGAAACACCGGGACGCGATAAGGAGTTCTTC; CDR3 protein: CASSETPGRDKEFF
J gene: TRBJ1-1; clone size: .; V gene: TRBV25-1; D gene: .; CDR3 DNA: TGTGCCAGCGCGAGCACTGGAAGGGGCACTGAAGCTTTCTTT; CDR3 protein: CASASTGRGTEAFF
J gene: TRBJ2-1; clone size: .; V gene: TRBV5-1; D gene: TRBD2; CDR3 DNA: TGCGCCAGCAGCTTGGGACTAGCGGGAGATGAGCAGTTCTTC; CDR3 protein: CASSLGLAGDEQFF
J gene: TRBJ1-1; clone size: .; V gene: TRBV7-9; D gene: .; CDR3 DNA: TGTGCCAGCAGCTTAGCTGGCATGAACACTGAAGCTTTCTTT; CDR3 protein: CASSLAGMNTEAFF
J gene: TRBJ2-2; clone size: .; V gene: TRBV19; D gene: .; CDR3 DNA: TGTGCCAGTAGTGCCCATTCCGGGGAGCTGTTTTTT; CDR3 protein: CASSAHSGELFF
J gene: TRBJ2-1; clone size: few; V gene: TRBV18; D gene: .; CDR3 DNA: TGTGCCAGCTCACTTTCCGTGAGGTTCGGTGAGCAGTTCTTC; CDR3 protein: CASSLSVRFGEQFF
J gene: TRBJ1-1; clone size: .; V gene: TRBV7-2; D gene: .; CDR3 DNA: TGTGCCAGCAGCTTAAATCGGGGGCGAATGAACACTGAAGCTTTCTTT; CDR3 protein: CASSLNRGRMNTEAFF
J gene: TRBJ2-7; clone size: few; V gene: TRBV30; D gene: .; CDR3 DNA: TGTGCCTGGAGTCGGACAAGAATTAACTACGAGCAGTACTTC; CDR3 protein: CAWSRTRINYEQYF
J gene: TRBJ2-1; clone size: .; V gene: TRBV5-6; D gene: .; CDR3 DNA: TGTGCCAGCAGCTTGCCGAGCTCCTACAATGAGCAGTTCTTC; CDR3 protein: CASSLPSSYNEQFF